The sample holds a few counts of the clone carrying this TCR beta chain. Its antigen is unknown. The V gene's germline CDR1 is SGHRS and CDR2 YFSETQ. This CDR3 is built from 11 residues. V was pared by 5 bases and J by 3 bases, with 6 bases between. This sample stems from a study of T-cell reconstitution after alpha-beta-depleted transplantation in children. Using unique molecular identifiers, the investigators prepared the TCRbeta library. One entry per CDR3 protein results from TCRdb running MiXCR on the PCR reads. The data contain about 240,000 distinct CDR3 sequences, roughly 25% of them singletons. Findings and limits, study-wide: Fresh T-cell production supplied most of the T-cell counts and diversity seen one year after transplant. Day-60 TCRbeta diversity that was high in some patients was derived from surviving recipient T cells and thymic progenitors.

The sequence was obtained from a girl aged 2 to 9 with Fanconi anemia, due to receive a stem cell transplant. This specimen was PBMCs, taken before TCRalphabeta/CD19-depleted stem cell transplant. This sequence joins TRBV5-1 and TRBJ2-7; no definite D call. CDR3 in amino acids: CASRENYEQYF. The CDR3 DNA is TGCGCCAGCAGGGAAAACTACGAGCAGTACTTC.